This T cell receptor beta chain was documented in a study of cytotoxic CD8 clonotypes in ibrutinib-treated CLL. Findings and limits, study-wide: An increase in clonality occurred at ibrutinib response, followed by a return toward baseline at progression. Public clonotypes showed up rarely, and on treatment they shrank or held steady. Baseline clonality exceeded age-matched healthy donors and tracked circulating CD8+ T-cell counts.

On this clone itself: Its antigen is as yet unknown.

The V and J ends lost 1 base and 2 bases respectively, with 15 bases between them. The germline V gene has CDR1 SGHTA and CDR2 FQGNSA. CDR3 size: 17 residues. Some clones are missing from TCRdb's copy, which holds only in-frame ones; the method was immunoSEQ multiplex PCR. This sample yields 150,000 to 200,000 clones, of which roughly 88% are seen a single time; around 3% belongs to the top ten. J is TRBJ2-1 and V is TRBV7-2; perhaps TRBD1 as D (6 bases). This clonotype was obtained from a human donor with chronic lymphocytic leukemia. The sample in question was PBMCs, obtained at disease progression, from a patient treated with ibrutinib. The CDR3 region has the DNA TGTGCCAGCAGCTTAGAGGGATTGGCAGGGGCCTACAATGAGCAGTTCTTC. It codes for CASSLEGLAGAYNEQFF.